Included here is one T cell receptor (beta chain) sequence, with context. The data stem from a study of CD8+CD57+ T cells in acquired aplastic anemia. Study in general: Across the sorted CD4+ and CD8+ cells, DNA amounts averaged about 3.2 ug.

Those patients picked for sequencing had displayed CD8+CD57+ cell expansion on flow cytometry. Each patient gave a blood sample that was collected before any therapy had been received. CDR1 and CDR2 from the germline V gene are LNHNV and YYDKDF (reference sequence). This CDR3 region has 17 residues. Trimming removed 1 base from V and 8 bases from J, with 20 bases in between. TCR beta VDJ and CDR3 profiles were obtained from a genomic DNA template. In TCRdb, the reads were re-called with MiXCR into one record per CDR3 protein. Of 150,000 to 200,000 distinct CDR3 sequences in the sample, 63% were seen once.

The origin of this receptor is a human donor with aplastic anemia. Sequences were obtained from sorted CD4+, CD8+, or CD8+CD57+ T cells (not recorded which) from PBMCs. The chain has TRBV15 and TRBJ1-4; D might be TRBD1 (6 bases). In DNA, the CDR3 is TGTGCCACCAGCAGAGTTCTTAGTGTGGTAGGACAGGAAAAACTGTTTTTT. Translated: CATSRVLSVVGQEKLFF.